The clone carrying this TCR beta chain was counted a few times. This sample was included in a study of blood T cell repertoires in COVID-19. Overall study: From T cells, B-cell-depleted T cells, or PBMCs came the material, which was cDNA or gDNA.

Method: immunoSEQ multiplex PCR; TCRdb's copy keeps in-frame clones and lacks some. Of 280,000 or so clones in the sample, approximately 90% are singletons; the top ten hold about 5.5%. Allocation to cohorts depended on clinical history reported by the participants. This CDR3 comprises 14 residues. J gave up 2 bases and V 5 bases, and 5 bases lay outside the gene matches. Germline V gene data show CDR1 as SGHTA and CDR2 as FQGNSA. V and J are TRBV7-2 and TRBJ2-5; 7 nucleotides line up with TRBD2. The clonotype originates from a woman aged 40 to 50 who had recovered from COVID-19. Sequencing was done on a sample of PBMCs or T cells enriched from blood (not recorded which). CDR3 in amino acids: CASSPSGPQETQYF. The CDR3 DNA reads as TGTGCCAGCAGCCCTAGCGGCCCACAAGAGACCCAGTACTTC.